The 5 T cell receptor beta chains listed next were all sequenced from one sample in a study of radiotherapy plus CTLA-4 blockade in lung cancer. Repertoires were generated with immunoSEQ multiplex PCR, while TCRdb's copy carries only in-frame clones and drops some. The sample shows some 110,000 clones, more than 75% of them seen only once. This specimen consisted of peripheral blood, obtained from a patient treated with radiotherapy plus ipilimumab. These receptors originate from a human donor with non-small cell lung cancer that progressed on radiotherapy plus ipilimumab. Some clones in this sample may be carry-over from other donors' samples.

V gene TRBV6-6 combines with J gene TRBJ1-2; possible D gene TRBD1, 5 bases. CDR3 length: 12 residues. Germline V gene sequence: CDR1 MNHNY, CDR2 SVGAGI (reference sequence). The V gene lost 8 bases and the J gene lost 4 bases, with 11 bases spanning the gap. The CDR3, as DNA: TGTGCCAGCGGGGGGGAAGCCTATGGCTACACCTTC. Translating it yields CASGGEAYGYTF.

The chain joins TRBV30 to TRBJ1-3; D gene uncertain. Trimming pared 0 bases from V and 3 bases from J, leaving 3 bases between. CDR1 is GTSNPN and CDR2 is SVGIG in the germline V gene (reference sequence). The CDR3 contains 12 residues. The CDR3 is CAWSVLGNTIYF. The CDR3 nucleotides read TGTGCCTGGAGTGTACTTGGAAACACCATATATTTT.

The rearrangement uses TRBV2 and TRBJ2-5; 9 nucleotides align to TRBD1. Germline values: CDR1 SNHLY, CDR2 FYNNEI. The CDR3 contains 15 residues. Trimming cost V 6 bases and J 1 base; bases outside gene matches: 6. The DNA of the CDR3 is TGTGCCAGCAGAGACAGGGGGTCTTTCCAAGAGACCCAGTACTTC. Translating gives CASRDRGSFQETQYF.

V and J are TRBV10-3 and TRBJ2-1; 10 bases line up with TRBD2. V was clipped by 9 bases and J by 2 bases; unmatched bases: 4. Per germline, CDR1 ENHRY and CDR2 SYGVKD. The CDR3 length is 14 residues. CDR3 region: CAIKSGGAYNEQFF. The CDR3 DNA sequence: TGTGCCATAAAAAGCGGGGGGGCCTACAATGAGCAGTTCTTC.

The J gene is TRBJ1-5, the V gene TRBV19, with 9 bases lining up with TRBD1. CDR1 is LNHDA, CDR2 SQIVND, per germline (reference sequence). With V trimmed by 5 bases and J by 7 bases, 12 bases remained unmatched. This CDR3 is 16 amino acids long. The CDR3 sequence: CASSVHSQGARQPQHF. The CDR3 bases are TGTGCCAGTAGTGTACACTCACAGGGGGCTAGGCAGCCCCAGCATTTT.